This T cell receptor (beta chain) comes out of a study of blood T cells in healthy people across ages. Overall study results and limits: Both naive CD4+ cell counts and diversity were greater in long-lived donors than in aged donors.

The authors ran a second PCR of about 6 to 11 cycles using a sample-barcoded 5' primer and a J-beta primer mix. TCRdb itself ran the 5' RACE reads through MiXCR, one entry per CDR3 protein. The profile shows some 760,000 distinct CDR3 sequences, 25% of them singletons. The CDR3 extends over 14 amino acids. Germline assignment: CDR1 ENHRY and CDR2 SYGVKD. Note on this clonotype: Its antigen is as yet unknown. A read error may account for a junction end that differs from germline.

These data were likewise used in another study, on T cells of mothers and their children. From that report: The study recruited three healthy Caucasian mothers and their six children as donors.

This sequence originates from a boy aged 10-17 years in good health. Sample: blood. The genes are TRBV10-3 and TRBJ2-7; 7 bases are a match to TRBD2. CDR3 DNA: TGTGCCGTCAGCGGGACCTCCGGGAACTACGAGCAGTACTTC. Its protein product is CAVSGTSGNYEQYF.